Reported below is one T cell receptor beta chain. Its antigen remains unidentified. CDR1 is SGHRS, CDR2 YFSETQ, per germline. Trimming cost V 1 base and J 6 bases, with 8 bases left between them. This CDR3 contains 13 residues. The sample originates from a study of cytomegalovirus exposure and HLA in healthy donors. Study-level results: Sequencing likely generated an artifact that appeared as a cluster of highly shared sequence variants. Later analysis found that TCR beta chains associated with HLA were more clonally expanded than other, equally common chains. Reports credit the classifier with highly specific, highly sensitive diagnosis of cytomegalovirus status.

A multiplex PCR was run with 60 Vbeta primers and 13 Jbeta primers. Some clones are missing from TCRdb's copy, which holds only in-frame ones; the method was immunoSEQ multiplex PCR. Counted here are 98,000 or so clones, roughly 80% occurring once; the ten biggest clones make up 16%. This chain joins TRBV5-1 and TRBJ2-1, with a weak D call TRBD1 (6 bases). The receptor's source is a man aged 55-75 years in good health and CMV-seropositive. The sample consisted of PBMCs. Written as DNA, the CDR3 is TGCGCCAGCAGCTTGACAGGGCCCAATGAGCAGTTCTTC. Its translation is CASSLTGPNEQFF.